Each of the 4 T cell receptor beta chains below was sequenced from the same sample in a study of spatial heterogeneity in lung cancer. TCRdb recomputed calls from the 5' RACE reads with MiXCR, one row per CDR3 protein. The data hold thousands of distinct CDR3 sequences, with around 4.6% observed a single time. The sample's time point: sample taken at primary tumor resection. Unsorted tumor, nontumor lung tissue or cryopreserved PBMC supplied the whole RNA. Source: PBMCs, taken at surgery. Receptor source: a male donor with early-stage non-small cell lung cancer.

This clonotype has at least ten counts. The size of this beta chain means little, since it is a stray read in a library made for alpha chains. V gene TRBV25-1 combines with J gene TRBJ1-1; no reliable D call. With 1 base removed from V and 7 bases from J, the gap between germline ends came to 7 bases. The CDR3 length is 12 residues. The germline gives CDR1 MGHDK, CDR2 SYGVNS. For the CDR3, the DNA is TGTGCCAGCAGTGAATGGGAGAATGAAGCTTTCTTT. Amino acids: CASSEWENEAFF. Combining the CDR3 with reference TRBV25-1 and TRBJ1-1 gives the whole variable domain EADIYQTPRYLVIGTGKKITLECSQTMGHDKMYWYQQDPGMELHLIHYSYGVNSTEKGDLSSESTVSRIRTEHFPLTLESARPSHTSQYLCASSEWENEAFFGQGTRLTVV.

This clonotype has ten or more counts. In a library made to pick up alpha chains, this beta chain is a stray read with a size that means little. The CDR3 DNA is TGTGCCAGCGCTGTTAATCGCAATCAGCCCCAGCATTTT. It yields the protein CASAVNRNQPQHF. The J gene is TRBJ1-5, the V gene TRBV12-3 or TRBV12-4, with no clear D. This CDR3 is 13 amino acids long. Trimming removed 8 bases from V and 2 bases from J, with 10 bases in between.

This clonotype was observed many times. A library made for alpha chains picked up this beta chain off target, so its size means little. The chain combines TRBV15 with TRBJ2-2, with D possibly TRBD2 on 5 matching bases. The germline CDR1 and CDR2 sequences are LNHNV and YYDKDF (reference sequence). V lost 2 bases to trimming and J lost 7 bases, with 8 bases between them. The CDR3 runs to 13 residues. CDR3 nucleotide sequence: TGTGCCACCAGCAGACGAGAGGGCGGGGAGCTGTTTTTT. Protein: CATSRREGGELFF.

This clonotype was detected ten times or more. The library was designed around alpha chains, so this beta chain is a stray read whose abundance carries little weight. The chain uses TRBV29-1 and TRBJ1-5; 8 positions agree with TRBD1. The trim removed 4 bases at V and 5 bases at J, leaving 7 bases unmatched. CDR1 is SQVTM and CDR2 is ANQGSEA in the germline V gene. The CDR3 length is 14 residues. The CDR3 DNA reads TGCAGCGTTGGGACAGGGAACGTAGATCAGCCCCAGCATTTT. Translated, it gives CSVGTGNVDQPQHF.